This passage covers 25 T cell receptor beta chains from one sample sequenced in a study of vaccination effects on CD4 cells after COVID-19. Antigen-specific CD4+ T cells expanded by the ViraFEST assay with viral peptide pools were then sequenced. Upon completion of 10 to 11 days in culture, CD4+ T cells were isolated. Prior SARS-CoV-2 infection was absent in the vaccine recipients, as shown by negative nucleocapsid antibodies. The antigens for these receptors are not known. Assay: immunoSEQ multiplex PCR; the TCRdb copy retains only in-frame clones and omits some. Of more than 20,000 clones listed, around 75% are singletons. Sequenced material: CD4+ T cells from PBMCs cultured with HCoV-NL63 spike peptides, taken before COVID-19 vaccination. The receptors derive from a human donor who received a COVID-19 vaccine.

This clone was seen only a few times. This chain connects TRBV12-5 to TRBJ2-7; TRBD1 or TRBD2 may be the D gene (5 bases each). Germline CDR1 is LGHNT and CDR2 is FRNRAP. V was trimmed by 0 bases and J by 2 bases, leaving 11 bases between them. The CDR3 is 15 amino acids. CDR3 protein: CASGLVRGSPYEQYF. As DNA, the CDR3 is TGTGCTAGTGGTTTGGTGAGGGGCTCCCCCTACGAGCAGTACTTC.

J is TRBJ2-1 and V is TRBV6-1; the D is unclear. Trimming removed 2 bases from V and 6 bases from J, with 11 bases in between. CDR1 and CDR2 (germline): MNHNS, SASEGT. This CDR3 contains 14 residues. The DNA for the CDR3 is TGTGCCAGCAGTGAATCCAGCCGGCCCAATGAGCAGTTCTTC. It codes for CASSESSRPNEQFF.

This chain uses TRBV19 with TRBJ2-7, with 9 bases that match TRBD2. Germline V gives CDR1 LNHDA, CDR2 SQIVND (reference sequence). V shed 5 bases and J 4 bases; nucleotides not matched to a gene: 6. The length of the CDR3 is 14 residues. DNA for the CDR3: TGTGCCAGTAGTTTTAGCGGGAGAGGTTACGAGCAGTACTTC. Translating gives CASSFSGRGYEQYF.

This clone was counted between two and nine times. This chain joins TRBV19 and TRBJ1-1; tentatively, D is TRBD1 (6 bases). This CDR3 contains 11 residues. CDR1 is LNHDA and CDR2 is SQIVND in the germline V gene (reference sequence). V lost 3 bases and J lost 10, with 9 bases in between. As DNA, the CDR3 is TGTGCCAGTAGTATCCAGGGGCGAGCTTTCTTT. This translates into CASSIQGRAFF.

This chain connects TRBV19 to TRBJ1-2; D uncertain. This CDR3 contains 15 residues. Germline CDR1 and CDR2: LNHDA and SQIVND (reference sequence). The V end was cut by 2 bases, the J end by 0 bases, with 10 bases between. The CDR3 region is CASSILVSANYGYTF. The CDR3 DNA reads as TGTGCCAGTAGTATATTAGTATCCGCTAACTATGGCTACACCTTC.

The chain recombines TRBV6-5 with TRBJ1-5; D not resolved. Trimming removed 2 bases at V and 3 bases at J, with 11 bases between. CDR3 length: 15 residues. CDR1 is MNHEY and CDR2 is SVGAGI in the germline V gene. DNA of the CDR3: TGTGCCAGCAGTTACAGCGGCCAGTACAATCAGCCCCAGCATTTT. Translation: CASSYSGQYNQPQHF.

This rearrangement joins TRBV3-1 (or the pseudogene TRBV3-2) to TRBJ2-5; 9 positions agree with TRBD2. The CDR3 is 16 residues long. The J segment lost 5 bases and the V segment lost 0 bases, leaving 7 bases of the junction unmatched. Germline loops: CDR1 LGHDT, CDR2 YNNKEL (reference sequence). CDR3 residues: CASSQDPSGVGETQYF. As DNA, the CDR3 is TGTGCCAGCAGCCAAGACCCTAGCGGGGTTGGTGAGACCCAGTACTTC.

This chain connects TRBV4-2 to TRBJ1-1; the D is unclear. The CDR3 totals 14 residues. Germline V gene sequence: CDR1 LGHNA, CDR2 YNFKEQ. V was trimmed by 2 bases and J by 2 bases, leaving 9 bases between them. The CDR3 reads CASSQPGENTEAFF. The CDR3 bases are TGTGCCAGCAGCCAACCCGGGGAAAACACTGAAGCTTTCTTT.

This clone was detected a few times. The chain links TRBV30 to TRBJ1-4; D unresolved. Trimming took off 4 bases at V and 4 bases at J, with 13 bases between the two ends. Germline V CDR1 and CDR2: GTSNPN, SVGIG (reference sequence). The CDR3 extends over 14 amino acids. CDR3 in amino acids: CAWTVAGINEKLFF. CDR3 DNA sequence: TGTGCCTGGACGGTGGCAGGAATTAATGAAAAACTGTTTTTT.

The chain is built from TRBV6-5 and TRBJ1-2; 8 nucleotides agree with TRBD1. Trimming took 6 bases from V and 4 from J; bases not matched to a gene: 4. Germline CDR1 MNHEY, CDR2 SVGAGI. The CDR3 totals 13 residues. CDR3 coding DNA: TGTGCCAGCAGAAATACAGGGGGCTATGGCTACACCTTC. Its translation is CASRNTGGYGYTF.

This clone appeared a few times. The CDR3 is CASSVGGTGSLRVEQYF. The CDR3 DNA reads as TGTGCCAGCAGTGTAGGGGGGACAGGGAGTTTAAGGGTCGAGCAGTACTTC. The V call is TRBV6-1, the J call TRBJ2-7; 9 bases align to TRBD1. The CDR3 is 17 amino acids. Germline CDR1 and CDR2: MNHNS and SASEGT. The V and J ends lost 4 bases and 6 bases, in that order; junction bases with no gene match: 16.

V is TRBV5-1 and J is TRBJ2-3; D possibly corresponds to TRBD2 (5 bases). V lost 4 bases and J 7 bases, leaving 19 bases between the germline ends. Germline loops: CDR1 SGHRS, CDR2 YFSETQ. The CDR3 covers 15 residues. The CDR3 sequence: CASSDTSGVQYTQYF. Written as DNA, the CDR3 is TGCGCCAGCAGCGACACTAGTGGGGTCCAGTATACGCAGTATTTT.

The rearrangement links TRBV23-1 to TRBJ2-5; TRBD1 aligns across 9 bases. TRBV23-1 is treated as an ORF (open reading frame) with a function not yet certain. The CDR3 has 14 residues. The V gene end was trimmed by 4 bases and the J gene end by 5 bases; junction bases not matched to a gene: 5. The CDR3 reads CASSPGQGDETQYF. The CDR3 coding sequence is TGCGCCAGCAGTCCGGGACAGGGAGACGAGACCCAGTACTTC.

This chain connects TRBV6-1 to TRBJ1-6; D is undetermined. Trimming removed 1 base from V and 4 bases from J, with 8 bases in between. CDR1 is MNHNS and CDR2 is SASEGT in the germline V gene. This CDR3 spans 15 amino acids. As DNA, the CDR3 is TGTGCCAGCAGTGAAGGGTTTCAGTATAATTCACCCCTCCACTTT. Amino acid sequence: CASSEGFQYNSPLHF.

The V gene is TRBV7-8, the J gene TRBJ2-7; 7 bases line up with TRBD1. V was clipped by 5 bases and J by 5 bases; unmatched bases: 18. CDR1 SGHVS and CDR2 FQNEAQ come from the germline V gene. The CDR3 runs 17 residues. The DNA of the CDR3 is TGTGCCAGCAGCCAGCTCCGGGTGGACAGGCGGTACGACGAGCAGTACTTC. Protein sequence: CASSQLRVDRRYDEQYF.

This clone appeared a few times. The chain has TRBV19 and TRBJ1-4; D is unresolved. The germline V gene encodes CDR1 LNHDA and CDR2 SQIVND (reference sequence). This CDR3 comprises 13 residues. V lost 5 bases and J 8 bases, leaving 12 bases between the germline ends. The CDR3, as DNA: TGTGCCAGTAGTCTCAGTATAGGGGAAAAACTGTTTTTT. It specifies CASSLSIGEKLFF.

The CDR3 loop is CASSYPTGRNEQYF. CDR3 in DNA: TGTGCCAGCAGTTACCCGACAGGGAGGAACGAGCAGTACTTC. V and J are TRBV6-6 and TRBJ2-7; D may be TRBD1 (7 bases). Trimming pared 2 bases from V and 5 bases from J, leaving 13 bases between. Germline V gene data show CDR1 as MNHNY and CDR2 as SVGAGI (reference sequence). The CDR3 is 14 residues long.

The chain recombines TRBV6-5 with TRBJ1-2; D unclear. V lost 6 bases and J 2 bases, leaving 16 bases between the germline ends. CDR3 length: 15 amino acids. Looked up from germline, CDR1 is MNHEY and CDR2 is SVGAGI. Written as DNA, the CDR3 is TGTGCCAGCAGCGCGACAAGGACTTCGAACTATGGCTACACCTTC. Protein sequence: CASSATRTSNYGYTF.

Judged by abundance, this clone is hyperexpanded (1% or more). The V gene is TRBV5-1, the J gene TRBJ2-6; D gene uncertain. Looked up from germline, CDR1 is SGHRS and CDR2 is YFSETQ. This CDR3 comprises 16 residues. Trimming left V 0 bases short and J 2 bases short, with 9 bases between. CDR3 DNA sequence: TGCGCCAGCAGCTTGGCCGGCGGACCTGGGGCCAACGTCCTGACTTTC. Its protein is CASSLAGGPGANVLTF.

The chain uses TRBV19 and TRBJ2-3; D is uncertain. The germline V gene encodes CDR1 LNHDA and CDR2 SQIVND (reference sequence). V lost 5 bases and J lost 5, with 8 bases in between. This CDR3 contains 12 residues. CDR3 region: CASSRRIDTQYF. The CDR3 nucleotides are TGTGCCAGTAGTCGTAGGATAGATACGCAGTATTTT.

The rearrangement uses TRBV5-8 and TRBJ2-5, with a weak D call TRBD1 (5 bases). The CDR3 extends over 14 amino acids. Germline assignment: CDR1 SGHTS and CDR2 YDEGEE. Trimming removed 0 bases at V and 5 bases at J, with 11 bases between. CDR3 sequence: CASSLGQFGETQYF. The CDR3 DNA reads TGTGCCAGCAGCTTGGGACAGTTCGGGGAGACCCAGTACTTC.

The CDR3 here is CASSWQGSGNTIYF. Here the CDR3 DNA reads TGTGCCAGCAGCTGGCAGGGGTCTGGAAACACCATATATTTT. This chain links TRBV5-5 with TRBJ1-3, with a possible D match to TRBD1 (6 bases). Trimming removed 3 bases at V and 1 base at J, with 8 bases between. The CDR3 is 14 residues long. The germline V gene encodes CDR1 SGHKS and CDR2 YYEKEE (reference sequence).

The DNA for the CDR3 is TGCAGCGTTGTGGTGGGACATACAAACACTGAAGCTTTCTTT. It encodes CSVVVGHTNTEAFF. J is TRBJ1-1 and V is TRBV29-1; possibly TRBD1 for D (6 bases). From germline, CDR1 is SQVTM and CDR2 ANQGSEA. There are 14 residues in the CDR3. V was clipped by 4 bases and J by 2 bases, with 14 bases between them.

This clone has more than one count but fewer than ten. The chain links TRBV7-9 to TRBJ2-3; no definite D call. The CDR3 consists of 14 residues. The germline CDR1 and CDR2 sequences are SEHNR and FQNEAQ (reference sequence). V was trimmed by 1 base and J by 0 bases, leaving 5 bases between them. CDR3 DNA: TGTGCCAGCAGCTTAGAGCTGAGCACAGATACGCAGTATTTT. Its protein product is CASSLELSTDTQYF.

This clone was seen more than once but under ten times. The V gene is TRBV12-3 or TRBV12-4, the J gene TRBJ2-3; no reliable D call. The CDR3 sequence is 11 residues long. V lost 6 bases, J lost 7 bases, and 8 bases lay in between. The CDR3 sequence is CASRLEHTQYF. The CDR3 DNA reads TGTGCCAGCAGGTTGGAGCATACGCAGTATTTT.